A selection of T cell receptor beta chains follows, all from one sample in a study of blood T cell repertoires in COVID-19. Profiling relied on immunoSEQ multiplex PCR, and the TCRdb table lists in-frame clones only, not all of them. The table lists some 400,000 clones, just under 90% of them singletons. Specimen: PBMCs or T cells enriched from blood (not recorded which). These TCRs come from a woman aged 30 to 39 who had recovered from COVID-19. The CDR3 runs from the conserved cysteine through the conserved F or W. A D gene is named only where the DNA matches it firmly. Clone size, where shown, is once, few, many, or a class for clones that have expanded.

v_call,d_call,clone_size,j_call,cdr3_length,cdr3_nt,cdr3_aa
TRBV7-9,-,-,TRBJ1-4,16,TGTGCCAGCAGTTTTCGACCGACATCGACTAATGAAAAACTGTTTTTT,CASSFRPTSTNEKLFF
TRBV19,-,-,TRBJ1-1,15,TGTGCCAGTAGCTCCCGGGTAGGTATGAACACTGAAGCTTTCTTT,CASSSRVGMNTEAFF
TRBV11-2,-,few,TRBJ1-3,15,TGTGCCAGCAGCTCCCTAGATGGCTCTGGAAACACCATATATTTT,CASSSLDGSGNTIYF
TRBV5-4,-,-,TRBJ2-2,12,TGTGCCAGCAGCTTGCTTAGCGGGGAGCTGTTTTTT,CASSLLSGELFF
TRBV6-5,-,few,TRBJ1-1,14,TGTGCCAGCAGGAAACCAGGGATGAACACTGAAGCTTTCTTT,CASRKPGMNTEAFF
TRBV7-8,-,-,TRBJ2-7,13,TGTGCCAGCAGCTTAGATAGAGCCTACGAGCAGTACTTC,CASSLDRAYEQYF
TRBV18,-,-,TRBJ1-3,19,TGTGCCAGCTACCAAATTCGGGACACACTACCCGGCTCTGGAAACACCATATATTTT,CASYQIRDTLPGSGNTIYF
TRBV12-3/TRBV12-4,-,-,TRBJ2-5,13,TGTGCCAGCAGTTTTGGCAGGGGAGAGACCCAGTACTTC,CASSFGRGETQYF
TRBV12-5,-,-,TRBJ1-3,15,TGTGCTAGTGGAGTTGAGACAGGCACTGGAAACACCATATATTTT,CASGVETGTGNTIYF
TRBV27,TRBD1,-,TRBJ1-1,14,TGTGCCAGCAGTTCGGGACAGGGGAACACTGAAGCTTTCTTT,CASSSGQGNTEAFF
TRBV5-4,-,-,TRBJ2-7,14,TGTGCCAGCAGCCTCTCCGGGGGACCCTACGAGCAGTACTTC,CASSLSGGPYEQYF
TRBV11-3,TRBD1,-,TRBJ1-1,13,TGTGCCAGCAGCCCGGGACAGGGCTCTGAAGCTTTCTTT,CASSPGQGSEAFF
TRBV6-2/TRBV6-3,-,-,TRBJ1-1,18,TGTGCCAGCAGTGCGGGAGAGGTAAGGCCTTTCATGAACACTGAAGCTTTCTTT,CASSAGEVRPFMNTEAFF
TRBV5-5,-,-,TRBJ2-2,15,TGTGCCAGCAGCTTGTGGGCCGTGGACACCGGGGAGCTGTTTTTT,CASSLWAVDTGELFF
TRBV5-4,-,-,TRBJ1-4,16,TGTGCCAGCAGCTTGCCCTTACAGGGTGCTAATGAAAAACTGTTTTTT,CASSLPLQGANEKLFF
TRBV19,-,-,TRBJ1-2,15,TGTGCCAGTAGTATAGGGGGCCTCTCTAACTATGGCTACACCTTC,CASSIGGLSNYGYTF
TRBV28,TRBD1,-,TRBJ1-6,14,TGTGCCAGCAGTTCCCGACAGGGGATAACACCCCTCCACTTT,CASSSRQGITPLHF
TRBV5-4,TRBD1,-,TRBJ1-4,14,TGTGCCAGCAGCTCCGCCGGACAGGGTGAAAAACTGTTTTTT,CASSSAGQGEKLFF
TRBV18,-,-,TRBJ2-5,13,TGTGCCAGCTTAACGGGGTACCAAGAGACCCAGTACTTC,CASLTGYQETQYF
TRBV5-1,-,-,TRBJ1-6,18,TGCGCCAGCAGCTTTCGGGGAAATCTGGACTCGGGTAATTCACCCCTCCACTTT,CASSFRGNLDSGNSPLHF
TRBV27,-,-,TRBJ1-2,14,TGTGCCAGCAGTTTTTCCAGGGCTTTGCGGGGCTACACCTTC,CASSFSRALRGYTF
TRBV5-4,TRBD1,-,TRBJ1-1,14,TGTGCCCGGAACTACCTCCTAATAAGGACAGGCGCTTTCTTT,CARNYLLIRTGAFF
TRBV25-1,TRBD1,-,TRBJ2-7,16,TGTGCCAGCAGTACATTCACCGGGGACAGGGGACCCGAGCAGTACTTC,CASSTFTGDRGPEQYF
TRBV7-9,-,-,TRBJ1-4,12,TGTGCCAGCTCCCTGCAAGGGGGAAAACTGTTTTTT,CASSLQGGKLFF
TRBV2,-,-,TRBJ2-1,15,TGTGCCAGCAGCCTTGACAGCTCTATGTCCAATGAGCAGTTCTTC,CASSLDSSMSNEQFF
TRBV28,TRBD1,-,TRBJ1-2,14,TGTGCCAGCAGTTTAGCCCCCGGGACAGGGATACCCTTCTTC,CASSLAPGTGIPFF
TRBV19,TRBD1,-,TRBJ1-5,17,TGTGCCAGTAACCCGATGACAGGGACAGGGGTAAATCAGCCCCAGCATTTT,CASNPMTGTGVNQPQHF
TRBV6-5,TRBD1,-,TRBJ1-6,14,TGTGCCAGCAAGGGGACAGGGATAAATTCACCCCTCCACTTT,CASKGTGINSPLHF
TRBV5-1,TRBD1,once,TRBJ2-2,16,TGCGCCAGCAGCTATGAAGGGGGCGCTGGAACCGGGGAGCTGTTTTTT,CASSYEGGAGTGELFF
TRBV5-1,TRBD2,-,TRBJ2-1,16,TGCGCCAGCAGCTTGGGGACTAGCGGGAGTAGGAATGAGCAGTTCTTC,CASSLGTSGSRNEQFF
TRBV7-9,-,many,TRBJ2-2,14,TGTGCCAGCAGCCCTCCCGCCGGCACCGGGGAGCTGTTTTTT,CASSPPAGTGELFF
TRBV6-5,TRBD1,-,TRBJ2-7,13,TGTGCCAGCCTAGGGACAGCCCAGGGCGAGCAGTACTTC,CASLGTAQGEQYF
TRBV25-1,TRBD1,-,TRBJ2-4,13,TGTGCCAGCAGTCCAGGGGGCGCGTCAGTTCAGTACTTC,CASSPGGASVQYF
TRBV28,-,-,TRBJ2-3,15,TGTGCCAGCAGTTTTACACCTGATAGCACAGATACGCAGTATTTT,CASSFTPDSTDTQYF
TRBV7-9,-,-,TRBJ2-7,19,TGTGCCAGCAGCTTAGGACGACGGGTTATGGACAGTTCGTTAGGCGGGCAGTACTTC,CASSLGRRVMDSSLGGQYF
TRBV5-1,-,-,TRBJ1-2,15,TGCGCCAGCAGCCCCGGGATTTTGGGCGGAGATGGCTACACCTTC,CASSPGILGGDGYTF
TRBV28,-,few,TRBJ1-4,15,TGTGCCAGCAGTCCCTCAGTGGCAACTAATGAAAAACTGTTTTTT,CASSPSVATNEKLFF
TRBV12-3/TRBV12-4,-,-,TRBJ2-7,13,TGTGCCAGCAGACGAACAGGAAACTACGAGCAGTACTTC,CASRRTGNYEQYF
TRBV7-9,-,-,TRBJ1-1,14,TGTGCCAGCAGACATGGGGGGGAAAGGACTGAAGCTTTCTTT,CASRHGGERTEAFF
TRBV11-2,-,-,TRBJ1-5,15,TGTGCCAGCAGCTTAGCCGGGAGGCGGAATCAGCCCCAGCATTTT,CASSLAGRRNQPQHF
TRBV11-1,TRBD1,-,TRBJ2-7,15,TGTGCCAGCAGCTTAGCCGGGACAGGCCCGTACGAGCAGTACTTC,CASSLAGTGPYEQYF
TRBV11-3,-,-,TRBJ2-7,14,TGTGCCAGCAGCTTAGAGGCCAGTGGTTTCGAGCAGTACTTC,CASSLEASGFEQYF
TRBV7-9,TRBD1,few,TRBJ2-2,16,TGTGCCAGCAGCTGGGGGACAGGGCCTTTCACCGGGGAGCTGTTTTTT,CASSWGTGPFTGELFF
TRBV19,-,once,TRBJ2-3,16,TGTGCCAGTAGTTCCCGCAGGAGGGGGCTCACAGATACGCAGTATTTT,CASSSRRRGLTDTQYF
TRBV18,TRBD2,-,TRBJ2-2,14,TGTGCCAGCTCCGGGACTAGCGGCACCGGGGAGCTGTTTTTT,CASSGTSGTGELFF
TRBV4-1,-,-,TRBJ2-3,17,TGCGCCAGCAGCCACGGTCCAGCGGCCGCCACAAGAGATACGCAGTATTTT,CASSHGPAAATRDTQYF
TRBV6-5,TRBD1,-,TRBJ1-2,15,TGTGCCAGCAGTTACGCGGGACAGGGAGTTAGTGGCTACACCTTC,CASSYAGQGVSGYTF
TRBV7-9,TRBD1,-,TRBJ1-1,13,TGTGCCAGCAGCAGAGACAGGGGAACTGAAGCTTTCTTT,CASSRDRGTEAFF
TRBV3-1/TRBV3-2,-,-,TRBJ2-7,14,TGTGCCAGCAGCTTATCCAGGGGGGCCGGCGAGCAGTACTTC,CASSLSRGAGEQYF
TRBV28,TRBD1,once,TRBJ2-2,16,TGTGCCAGCAAGCATAAACAGGGGACGAACACCGGGGAGCTGTTTTTT,CASKHKQGTNTGELFF
TRBV2,TRBD1,-,TRBJ1-2,13,TGTGCCAGCGCTGGACAGGGGGCTGGAGGCTACACCTTC,CASAGQGAGGYTF
TRBV11-1,-,-,TRBJ2-3,14,TGTGCCAGCAGCTCTAGGAGGAGCACAGATACGCAGTATTTT,CASSSRRSTDTQYF
TRBV12-3/TRBV12-4,-,few,TRBJ2-2,13,TGTGCCAGCAGGGACAGAGGCACCGGGGAGCTGTTTTTT,CASRDRGTGELFF
TRBV28,-,-,TRBJ1-1,15,TGTGCCAGCAAGGTTTCGTACAGATCGAACACTGAAGCTTTCTTT,CASKVSYRSNTEAFF
TRBV19,TRBD1,-,TRBJ1-2,14,TGTGCCACTGGGGACAGGTCTTCTAACTATGGCTACACCTTC,CATGDRSSNYGYTF